Listed below are T cell receptor beta chains from one sample, sequenced in a study of T cell responses to AZD1222 COVID-19 vaccine. The table came from immunoSEQ multiplex PCR; TCRdb's copy has only in-frame clones and leaves some out. The sample lists tens of thousands of clones; 83% were seen once. The sample here was peripheral blood, taken on day 0 of AZD1222 vaccination. These receptors all come from an adult in good health. CDR3s include the opening cysteine and the closing phenylalanine or tryptophan. The order of the fields is J gene, D gene, V gene, clone size, CDR3 protein, CDR3 DNA. A D gene is named only where the DNA matches it firmly. Clone size appears in some rows only: once, few, many, or a class for an expanded clone.

j_call: TRBJ1-2; d_call: NA; v_call: TRBV7-2; clone_size: once; cdr3_aa: CASSFLGAGYTF; cdr3_nt: TGTGCCAGCAGCTTCCTCGGAGCAGGCTACACCTTC
j_call: TRBJ2-4; d_call: TRBD2; v_call: TRBV6-6; clone_size: NA; cdr3_aa: CASSSGGYDNIQYF; cdr3_nt: TGTGCCAGCAGCTCGGGGGGGTACGATAACATTCAGTACTTC
j_call: TRBJ2-5; d_call: NA; v_call: TRBV9; clone_size: NA; cdr3_aa: CASSVGEAKETQYF; cdr3_nt: TGTGCCAGCAGCGTAGGAGAGGCCAAAGAGACCCAGTACTTC
j_call: TRBJ1-5; d_call: NA; v_call: TRBV5-1; clone_size: NA; cdr3_aa: CASSLDATNQPQHF; cdr3_nt: TGCGCCAGCAGCTTGGATGCCACAAATCAGCCCCAGCATTTT
j_call: TRBJ2-1; d_call: NA; v_call: TRBV24-1; clone_size: few; cdr3_aa: CATSIPGEINEQFF; cdr3_nt: TGTGCCACCAGTATCCCAGGGGAAATCAATGAGCAGTTCTTC
j_call: TRBJ1-5; d_call: NA; v_call: TRBV9; clone_size: few; cdr3_aa: CASSDDGESQPQHF; cdr3_nt: TGTGCCAGCAGCGATGATGGGGAGAGTCAGCCCCAGCATTTT
j_call: TRBJ1-1; d_call: NA; v_call: TRBV2; clone_size: few; cdr3_aa: CASSVFRAEAFF; cdr3_nt: TGTGCCAGCAGTGTTTTCAGGGCTGAAGCTTTCTTT
j_call: TRBJ2-7; d_call: NA; v_call: TRBV6-6; clone_size: NA; cdr3_aa: CASSPGQFYEQYF; cdr3_nt: TGTGCCAGCAGCCCCGGACAATTCTACGAGCAGTACTTC
j_call: TRBJ2-2; d_call: NA; v_call: TRBV7-2; clone_size: NA; cdr3_aa: CASSLVGGTGELFF; cdr3_nt: TGTGCCAGCAGCTTAGTAGGCGGCACCGGGGAGCTGTTTTTT
j_call: TRBJ2-3; d_call: TRBD2; v_call: TRBV6-5; clone_size: NA; cdr3_aa: CASSTERGRVDTQYF; cdr3_nt: TGTGCCAGCAGCACCGAGCGGGGGCGGGTAGATACGCAGTATTTT
j_call: TRBJ1-5; d_call: NA; v_call: TRBV9; clone_size: NA; cdr3_aa: CASSPHSGLNQPQHF; cdr3_nt: TGTGCCAGCAGCCCCCACTCCGGGTTGAATCAGCCCCAGCATTTT
j_call: TRBJ2-4; d_call: NA; v_call: TRBV6-2/TRBV6-3; clone_size: NA; cdr3_aa: CASSYSQTDIQYF; cdr3_nt: TGTGCCAGCAGTTACTCGCAGACGGACATTCAGTACTTC
j_call: TRBJ1-6; d_call: TRBD1; v_call: TRBV2; clone_size: NA; cdr3_aa: CASSEGETGQNSPLHF; cdr3_nt: TGTGCCAGCAGTGAAGGGGAAACGGGACAGAATTCACCCCTCCACTTT
j_call: TRBJ1-3; d_call: NA; v_call: TRBV7-6; clone_size: NA; cdr3_aa: CASSPRGGNTIYF; cdr3_nt: TGTGCCAGCAGCCCCCGTGGGGGGAACACCATATATTTT
j_call: TRBJ2-2; d_call: TRBD1; v_call: TRBV9; clone_size: NA; cdr3_aa: CASSVGDRDTGELFF; cdr3_nt: TGTGCCAGCAGCGTAGGGGACAGGGACACCGGGGAGCTGTTTTTT
j_call: TRBJ1-6; d_call: NA; v_call: TRBV19; clone_size: NA; cdr3_aa: CASSILSGRTSPLHF; cdr3_nt: TGTGCCAGTAGTATTTTGTCGGGCCGAACTTCACCCCTCCACTTT